This entry describes one T cell receptor (beta chain). Source study methods: Reference gene primers were amplified, and this amplification served to estimate nucleated cell counts. Generated by immunoSEQ multiplex PCR, the TCRdb table keeps only in-frame clones and is missing some. V and J calls and clone size follow that table, whereas D and trimming were derived from the DNA. The sample consists of approximately 210,000 clones, roughly 90% of them appearing once. The sample is drawn from a study of blood T cell repertoires in COVID-19. Looking at the study overall: The United States, Italy and Spain supplied acute and convalescent COVID-19 samples. T cells, B-cell-depleted T cells, or PBMCs provided the cDNA or gDNA that served as material.

Germline values: CDR1 MNHEY, CDR2 SMNVEV (reference sequence). V lost 0 bases, J lost 6 bases, and 14 bases lay in between. CDR3 length equals 15 residues. The chain joins TRBV27 to TRBJ1-2, with D perhaps TRBD1 (5 bases). This TCR was recovered from a man aged 35 to 55 with active or convalescent COVID-19. What was sequenced was peripheral blood. The CDR3 is CASSLSMGRDDGYTF. CDR3 nucleotides: TGTGCCAGCAGTTTATCGATGGGCAGGGATGATGGCTACACCTTC.